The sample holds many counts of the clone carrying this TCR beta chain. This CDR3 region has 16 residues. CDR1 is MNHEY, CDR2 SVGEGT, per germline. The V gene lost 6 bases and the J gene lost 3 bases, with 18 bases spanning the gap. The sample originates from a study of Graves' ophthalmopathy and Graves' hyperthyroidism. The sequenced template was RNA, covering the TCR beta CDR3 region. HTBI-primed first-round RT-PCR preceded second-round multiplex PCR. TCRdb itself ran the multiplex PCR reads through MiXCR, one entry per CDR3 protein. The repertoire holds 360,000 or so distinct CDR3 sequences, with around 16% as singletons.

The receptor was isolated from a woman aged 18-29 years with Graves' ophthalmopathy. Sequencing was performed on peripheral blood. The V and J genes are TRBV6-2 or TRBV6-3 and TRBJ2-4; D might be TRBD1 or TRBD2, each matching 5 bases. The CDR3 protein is CASSPLAPRVKNIQYF. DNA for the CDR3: TGTGCCAGCAGCCCGCTAGCTCCCAGGGTCAAAAACATTCAGTACTTC.